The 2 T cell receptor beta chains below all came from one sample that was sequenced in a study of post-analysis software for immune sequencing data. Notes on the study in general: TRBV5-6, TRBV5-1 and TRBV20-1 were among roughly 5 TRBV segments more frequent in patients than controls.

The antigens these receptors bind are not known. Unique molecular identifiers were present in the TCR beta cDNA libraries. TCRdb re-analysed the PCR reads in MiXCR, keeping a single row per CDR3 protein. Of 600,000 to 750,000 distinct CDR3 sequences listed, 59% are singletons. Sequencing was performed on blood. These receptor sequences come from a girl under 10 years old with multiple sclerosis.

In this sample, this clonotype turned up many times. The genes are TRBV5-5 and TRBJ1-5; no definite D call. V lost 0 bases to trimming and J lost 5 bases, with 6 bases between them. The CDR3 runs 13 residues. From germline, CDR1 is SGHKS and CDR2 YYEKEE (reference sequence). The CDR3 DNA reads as TGTGCCAGCAGCTTGGGACGAGATCAGCCCCAGCATTTT. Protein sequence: CASSLGRDQPQHF. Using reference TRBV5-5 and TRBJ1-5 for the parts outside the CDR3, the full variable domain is DAGVTQSPTHLIKTRGQQVTLRCSPISGHKSVSWYQQVLGQGPQFIFQYYEKEERGRGNFPDRFSARQFPNYSSELNVNALLLGDSALYLCASSLGRDQPQHFGDGTRLSIL.

CDR3 sequence (DNA): TGTGCCAGCAGCCGACAGGGCCACACTGAAGCTTTCTTT. It is translated as CASSRQGHTEAFF. This rearrangement joins TRBV6-1 to TRBJ1-1; 7 bases are shared with TRBD1. CDR1 and CDR2 from the germline V gene are MNHNS and SASEGT. The CDR3 length is 13 residues. The trim removed 6 bases at V and 3 bases at J, leaving 4 bases unmatched.